One T cell receptor (beta chain) is described in this entry. Its antigen is currently not known. It has no much larger one-base neighbor in the sample; base qualities were not kept. These data come from a study of blood T cell repertoires in COVID-19 (dated by TCRdb to the early 2020s). For context, the study as a whole: Samples covering the acute and convalescent phases of COVID-19 were provided by collaborators in the United States, Italy and Spain. Nearly every sample came with metadata listing a de-identified subject ID, COVID-19 status, age in years and sex. The repertoires were released in a freely available public database meant as a resource for research on the immune response to SARS-CoV-2. Where available, HLA class I and class II types were obtained from metadata supplied by the sample provider rather than from assay-based typing. Subjects who had been exposed to COVID-19, were actively infected with it, or had recovered from it provided the deeply sampled blood TCRbeta repertoires that made up the dataset. The prospective study material was composed of cDNA or gDNA derived from T cells, B-cell-depleted T cells, or PBMCs. The samples were drawn from two sources: the first 160 participants of the ongoing ImmuneRACE study, and over 1,000 subjects contributed by 6 global collaborators. Study-wide findings and limitations: The quantity of clinical and demographic metadata differed by source and by participant and was supplied without curation.

The collaborating institutions used their own protocols to collect whole blood in K2EDTA tubes. Collaborator samples were shipped for TCRbeta analysis as frozen whole blood, isolated PBMCs, or DNA extracted from either sample type. V loses 4 bases at its end and J loses 4 bases; junction bases beyond the gene matches: 3. Spanning cysteine to phenylalanine, the CDR3 consists of 14 amino acids. Just CDR3 DNA is preserved here, 42 bases in frame from base 1. Sequences SGHTA (CDR1) and FQGTGA (CDR2) are obtained from the germline V gene. TCRbeta CDR3 regions were amplified from genomic DNA by means of the immunoSEQ Assay, a bias-controlled multiplex PCR. On the study's bioinformatics: The number of nucleated cells in each sample was estimated by amplification of reference gene primers within the assay. To quantify the absolute abundance of each unique TCRbeta CDR3 rearrangement, sequence reads were collapsed and filtered. Productive Simpson clonality was computed per sample as the square root of Simpson's diversity index over productive rearrangements. As stored in TCRdb, this immuneACCESS dataset retains in-frame rearrangements with V and J assigned. A fraction of the clones does not appear; measured against another copy, unresolved V genes explain less than half of the discrepancy, and the remainder lacks a known reason. The V and J calls and clone size were taken over from that table, and D and trimming were inferred from the DNA. For this sample there are approximately 290,000 clones; about 88% appear just once. The ten largest clones represent under 15% of the sample.

The chain is encoded by TRBV7-3 joined to TRBJ1-3, and TRBD1 aligns with 8 junction nucleotides. The origin of this receptor is an older woman with acute or convalescent COVID-19. Sequencing was done on a sample of peripheral blood. The CDR3 protein: CASSSQGDGNTIYF. The sequence in DNA is TGTGCCAGCAGCTCACAGGGGGACGGAAACACCATATATTTT. Reference TRBV7-3 and TRBJ1-3 proteins supply the regions before and after the CDR3; the full variable domain is: GAGVSQTPSNKVTEKGKYVELRCDPISGHTALYWYRQSLGQGPEFLIYFQGTGAADDSGLPNDRFFAVRPEGSVSTLKIQRTERGDSAVYLCASSSQGDGNTIYFGEGSWLTVV.